Below are 6 T cell receptor beta chains sequenced from a single sample in a study of CD8 T cells in Susac syndrome (dated by TCRdb to about 2019). The library was made by the immunoSEQ multiplex PCR assay. RNA was extracted with the RNeasy kit and about 0.5 to 1 ug was reverse transcribed using random hexamers. TCRdb reprocessing: public reads trimmed at Q25 with fastp, clones called with MiXCR, in-frame beta chains kept. CDR3 protein duplicates are merged, each entry listing the most common genes and DNA. In all, the sample holds about 300,000 distinct CDR3 sequences, and around 85% of those were seen once. The ten largest clones take up about 0.22% of the sample. Sequenced: CD8+ T cells from PBMCs. These receptor sequences come from a human donor with multiple sclerosis.

The chain employs TRBV28 and TRBJ2-5, with a possible D match to TRBD2 (6 bases). Per the germline V gene, CDR1 is MDHEN and CDR2 is SYDVKM. V lost 10 bases to trimming and J lost 3 bases, with 24 bases between them. The CDR3 totals 16 residues. The CDR3 sequence: CATARDFRALEETQYF. The DNA of the CDR3 is TGTGCCACCGCGCGGGACTTTAGGGCATTAGAAGAGACCCAGTACTTC.

The count of this clonotype is one. The chain recombines TRBV7-9 with TRBJ2-7, with 9 bases identical to TRBD2. The CDR3 length is 15 residues. With V trimmed by 7 bases and J by 2 bases, 9 bases remained unmatched. The V gene's germline CDR1 is SEHNR and CDR2 FQNEAQ (reference sequence). The CDR3 nucleotides are TGTGCCAGCACCCCTAGCGGGATCAATCCCTACGAGCAGTACTTC. Translated, it gives CASTPSGINPYEQYF.

This chain joins TRBV28 and TRBJ1-2, with a tentative D call TRBD1 (6 bases). CDR3 length equals 13 residues. V was clipped by 7 bases and J by 1 base, with 10 bases between them. Per germline, CDR1 MDHEN and CDR2 SYDVKM. The CDR3 coding sequence is TGTGCCAGCACCACAGGGTTTAACTATGGCTACACCTTC. Residues: CASTTGFNYGYTF.

CDR3 in DNA: TGTGCCAGCACCTCTCCCGACAGGTCCGGGGAGGAGGCTTTCTTT. Protein: CASTSPDRSGEEAFF. The chain recombines TRBV5-4 with TRBJ1-1; the D gene is possibly TRBD1 (6 bases). The CDR3 covers 15 residues. Germline CDR1 reads SGHNT; CDR2 reads YYREEE (reference sequence). The V end was cut by 6 bases, the J end by 11 bases, with 26 bases between.

This sequence joins TRBV27 and TRBJ2-7; 9 bases align to TRBD2. The CDR3 consists of 15 residues. Germline V gives CDR1 MNHEY, CDR2 SMNVEV (reference sequence). Unmatched junction bases numbered 8, after V lost 6 bases and J lost 2 bases. DNA for the CDR3: TGTGCCAGCAGATTCTCTAGCGGGGAAACCTACGAGCAGTACTTC. Residues: CASRFSSGETYEQYF.

This chain connects TRBV2 to TRBJ2-2; the D gene is possibly TRBD2 (6 bases). Germline values: CDR1 SNHLY, CDR2 FYNNEI. The CDR3 contains 14 residues. Trimming left V 3 bases short and J 3 bases short, with 8 bases between. The CDR3, as DNA: TGTGCCAGCAGTGATCGGGAGTACACCGGGGAGCTGTTTTTT. Residues: CASSDREYTGELFF.